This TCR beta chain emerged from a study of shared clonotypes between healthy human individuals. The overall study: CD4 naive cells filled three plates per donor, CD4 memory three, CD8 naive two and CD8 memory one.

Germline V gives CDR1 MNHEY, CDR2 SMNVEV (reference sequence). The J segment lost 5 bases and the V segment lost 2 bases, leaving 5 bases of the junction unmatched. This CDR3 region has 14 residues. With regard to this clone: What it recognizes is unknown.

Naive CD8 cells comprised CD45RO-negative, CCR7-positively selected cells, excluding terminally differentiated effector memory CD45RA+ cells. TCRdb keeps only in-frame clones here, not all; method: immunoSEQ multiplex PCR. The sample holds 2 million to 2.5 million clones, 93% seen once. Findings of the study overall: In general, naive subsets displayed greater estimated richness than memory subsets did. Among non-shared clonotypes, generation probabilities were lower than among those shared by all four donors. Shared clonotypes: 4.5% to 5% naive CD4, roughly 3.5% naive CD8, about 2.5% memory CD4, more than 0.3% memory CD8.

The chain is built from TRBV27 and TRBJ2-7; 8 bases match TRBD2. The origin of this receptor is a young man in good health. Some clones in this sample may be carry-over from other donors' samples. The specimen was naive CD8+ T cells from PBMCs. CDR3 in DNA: TGTGCCAGCAGTTTAACGGGAGGGCCCCACGAGCAGTACTTC. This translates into CASSLTGGPHEQYF.